These T cell receptor beta chains were read from a single sample in a study of OX40 agonist ivuxolimab in advanced cancers. Clones were sequenced by immunoSEQ multiplex PCR, and TCRdb holds only the in-frame ones, with some missing. The sample has around 62,000 clones, about 89% seen once. The sample was CD4+ or CD8+ T cells sorted from blood, taken in a trial of the OX40 agonist ivuxolimab. These receptors all stem from an adult with an advanced solid tumor such as melanoma, head and neck, liver or kidney cancer. Both conserved end residues are part of each CDR3. Fields, in order: D gene, V gene, J gene, clone size, CDR3 length, CDR3 protein, CDR3 DNA. A D gene is named only where the DNA matches it firmly. Clone size is not always given. Where it is, it says once, few, many or a class for expanded clones.

NA	TRBV28	TRBJ2-4	NA	16	CASSFEGMTTKNIQYF	TGTGCCAGCAGTTTCGAGGGGATGACGACCAAAAACATTCAGTACTTC
NA	TRBV5-6	TRBJ2-7	once	13	CASSSGLGIEQYF	TGTGCCAGCAGCTCGGGACTGGGAATCGAGCAGTACTTC
NA	TRBV7-3	TRBJ1-3	once	17	CASSLLPAGSSGNTIYF	TGTGCCAGCAGCTTACTACCCGCAGGGAGCTCTGGAAACACCATATATTTT
NA	TRBV28	TRBJ2-7	NA	12	CASSTGEYEQYF	TGTGCCAGCAGTACAGGAGAGTACGAGCAGTACTTC
TRBD2	TRBV2	TRBJ2-4	few	14	CASNSGTIKNIQYF	TGTGCCAGCAACTCCGGGACTATCAAAAACATTCAGTACTTC
NA	TRBV7-3	TRBJ2-3	NA	15	CASSSQGLSTDTQYF	TGTGCCAGCAGCTCCCAGGGGCTAAGCACAGATACGCAGTATTTT
NA	TRBV7-2	TRBJ1-5	NA	13	CASSLLYNQPQHF	TGTGCCAGCAGCTTGCTGTACAATCAGCCCCAGCATTTT
TRBD2	TRBV4-2	TRBJ2-1	NA	16	CASSQEGREGYNEQFF	TGTGCCAGCAGCCAAGAAGGGCGGGAGGGTTACAATGAGCAGTTCTTC
NA	TRBV27	TRBJ2-1	NA	12	CASSSPVSEQFF	TGTGCCAGCAGTTCGCCCGTTTCTGAGCAGTTCTTC
NA	TRBV19	TRBJ2-1	few	14	CATPRDFSYNEQFF	TGTGCCACCCCGCGGGACTTCTCCTACAATGAGCAGTTCTTC
NA	TRBV4-1	TRBJ1-1	once	19	CASSPTWGPGPRGDTEAFF	TGCGCCAGCAGCCCAACCTGGGGCCCGGGTCCCCGAGGGGACACTGAAGCTTTCTTT
TRBD1	TRBV18	TRBJ1-2	medium-sized	16	CASSAGTGGVNYGYTF	TGTGCCAGCTCAGCCGGGACAGGGGGCGTTAACTATGGCTACACCTTC
TRBD1	TRBV4-3	TRBJ2-3	NA	17	CASSQEEQGALADTQYF	TGCGCCAGCAGCCAAGAGGAGCAGGGGGCCCTGGCAGATACGCAGTATTTT
NA	TRBV6-1	TRBJ1-2	once	14	CASSEDRGASGYTF	TGTGCCAGCAGTGAAGATAGGGGGGCGAGTGGCTACACCTTC
NA	TRBV2	TRBJ2-7	NA	12	CASSEEDYEQYF	TGTGCCAGCAGTGAAGAAGACTACGAGCAGTACTTC
TRBD1	TRBV5-5	TRBJ1-1	once	15	CASSISWTGGTEAFF	TGTGCCAGCAGCATATCATGGACAGGGGGGACTGAAGCTTTCTTT
TRBD2	TRBV7-2	TRBJ2-2	NA	16	CASSGDSGRTGGELFF	TGTGCCAGCAGCGGAGATAGCGGGAGGACTGGTGGGGAGCTGTTTTTT
NA	TRBV18	TRBJ1-5	NA	15	CASSPIVGGDQPQHF	TGTGCCAGCTCACCCATCGTAGGAGGCGATCAGCCCCAGCATTTT
TRBD2	TRBV14	TRBJ2-1	NA	19	CASSHPASGRANGYNEQFF	TGTGCCAGCAGCCACCCGGCTAGCGGGAGGGCTAATGGCTACAATGAGCAGTTCTTC
NA	TRBV6-9	TRBJ1-2	NA	14	CASSYQGGSWSYTF	TGTGCCAGCAGTTACCAGGGTGGAAGCTGGAGCTACACCTTC
NA	TRBV5-6	TRBJ1-2	NA	15	CASSLAVQGFYGYTF	TGTGCCAGCAGCTTGGCTGTGCAGGGGTTCTATGGCTACACCTTC
NA	TRBV10-3	TRBJ1-1	NA	14	CAIRDSSQRTEAFF	TGTGCCATCAGGGACAGCTCCCAGAGGACTGAAGCTTTCTTT
TRBD2	TRBV6-5	TRBJ2-3	once	15	CASKQAGAFTDTQYF	TGTGCCAGCAAGCAAGCGGGAGCATTCACAGATACGCAGTATTTT
NA	TRBV19	TRBJ1-3	NA	16	CASSILGVRSGNTIYF	TGTGCCAGTAGTATCTTGGGGGTTCGCTCTGGAAACACCATATATTTT
NA	TRBV14	TRBJ1-4	NA	14	CASSPLLGNEKLFF	TGTGCCAGCAGCCCCCTCTTGGGGAATGAAAAACTGTTTTTT
NA	TRBV30	TRBJ1-4	NA	15	CAWSVGGQAGEKLFF	TGTGCCTGGAGTGTAGGGGGTCAGGCCGGTGAAAAACTGTTTTTT
TRBD2	TRBV7-2	TRBJ2-3	few	15	CASSLGGRGTDTQYF	TGTGCCAGCAGCTTAGGCGGGAGAGGGACAGATACGCAGTATTTT
NA	TRBV5-6	TRBJ2-2	NA	17	CASSLGRALLGTGELFF	TGTGCCAGCAGCTTGGGCAGGGCCCTTCTGGGGACCGGGGAGCTGTTTTTT
NA	TRBV5-1	TRBJ2-5	NA	13	CASATRVEETQYF	TGCGCCAGCGCAACTCGGGTCGAAGAGACCCAGTACTTC
NA	TRBV28	TRBJ2-7	NA	14	CASSPPGNLYEQYF	TGTGCCAGCAGTCCCCCAGGGAACCTCTACGAGCAGTACTTC
NA	TRBV7-3	TRBJ2-2	NA	15	CASSLNAGEAGELFF	TGTGCCAGCAGCTTAAACGCCGGGGAGGCCGGGGAGCTGTTTTTT